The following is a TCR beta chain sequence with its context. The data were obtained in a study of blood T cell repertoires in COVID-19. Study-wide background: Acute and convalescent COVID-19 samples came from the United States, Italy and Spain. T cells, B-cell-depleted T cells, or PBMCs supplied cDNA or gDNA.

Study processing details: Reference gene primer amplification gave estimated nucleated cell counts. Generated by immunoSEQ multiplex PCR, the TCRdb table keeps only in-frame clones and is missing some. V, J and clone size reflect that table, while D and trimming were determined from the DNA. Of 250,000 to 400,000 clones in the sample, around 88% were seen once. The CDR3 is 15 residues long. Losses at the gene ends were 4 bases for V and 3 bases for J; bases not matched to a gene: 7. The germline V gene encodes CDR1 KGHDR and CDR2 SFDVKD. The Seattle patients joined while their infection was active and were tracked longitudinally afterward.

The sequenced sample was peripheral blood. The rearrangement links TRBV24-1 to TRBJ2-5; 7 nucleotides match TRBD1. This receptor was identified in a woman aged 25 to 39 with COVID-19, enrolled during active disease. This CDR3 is CATSDTDRIEETQYF. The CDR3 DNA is TGTGCCACCAGTGACACGGACAGGATCGAAGAGACCCAGTACTTC.